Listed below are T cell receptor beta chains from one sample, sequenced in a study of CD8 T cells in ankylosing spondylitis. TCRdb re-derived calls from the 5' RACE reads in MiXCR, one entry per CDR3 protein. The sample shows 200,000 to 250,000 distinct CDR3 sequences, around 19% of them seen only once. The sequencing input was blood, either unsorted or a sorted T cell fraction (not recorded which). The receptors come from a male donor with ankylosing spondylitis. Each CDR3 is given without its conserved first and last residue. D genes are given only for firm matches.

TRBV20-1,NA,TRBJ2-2,SAREGMDTGELF
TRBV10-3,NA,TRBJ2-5,AISATGSPQETQY
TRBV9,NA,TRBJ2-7,ASSVTPGDEQY
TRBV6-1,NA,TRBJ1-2,ASRTLGKADGYT
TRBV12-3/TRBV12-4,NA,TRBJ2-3,ASRSLSGYTDTQY
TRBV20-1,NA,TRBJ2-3,SVRRWEFNTDTQY
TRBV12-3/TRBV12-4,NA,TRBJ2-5,ASSFLQREETQY
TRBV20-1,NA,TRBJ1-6,SARGLASNSPLH
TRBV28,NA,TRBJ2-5,ASSLRGERETQY
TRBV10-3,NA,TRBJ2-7,AISSGGYEQY
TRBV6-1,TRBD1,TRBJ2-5,ASRRQGAQETQY